The rows below give T cell receptor beta chains drawn from one sample of a study of patients and donors after allogeneic stem cell transplantation. Each CDR3 protein gets one entry after TCRdb re-called the RT-PCR reads with MiXCR. The sample includes about 960,000 distinct CDR3 sequences, under 20% of them seen just once. Input material: blood, either unsorted or a sorted T cell fraction (not recorded which). These receptors all come from a human donor who was either an allogeneic HSCT recipient or a stem cell or donor lymphocyte infusion donor (not recorded which). It is not recorded whose cells these are; they may come from a transplant donor. The conserved cysteine and the conserved F or W are not part of the CDR3 here.

TRBV4-3 ASSRARGAKTEAF
TRBV20-1 SALGDRGTTEAF
TRBV12-3/TRBV12-4 ASSPQTGPYEQY
TRBV12-3/TRBV12-4 ASSPRQGNNSPLH
TRBV12-3/TRBV12-4 ASSLDGSSGANVLT
TRBV28 ASSLEGAGPYEQY
TRBV12-3/TRBV12-4 ASSRQGSNTGELF
TRBV5-6 ASSDRVAYEQY
TRBV11-2 ASSRFGTVGQY
TRBV20-1 SAGDRDVYGYT
TRBV12-3/TRBV12-4 ASSLGILLGETQY
TRBV27 ASSFIPGHDGEAF
TRBV10-3 AICLDPRETQY
TRBV24-1 ATSVMGGPLSTDTQY
TRBV4-2 ASSHPGLAGAGGTQY
TRBV6-6 ASRRFDYGYT
TRBV12-3/TRBV12-4 ASSLGVFRGEQY
TRBV11-3 ASSLAPSYNEQF
TRBV19 ASSRVAGLYSNQPQH
TRBV29-1 SVASFQETQY
TRBV2 ASSAAGLPYEQY
TRBV12-3/TRBV12-4 ASSLGGGLETQY
TRBV18 ASSPDRAHEQY
TRBV20-1 SVRGSGSVETQY
TRBV4-2 ASRSGPDTQY
TRBV4-1 ASSGRDRGADTQY
TRBV5-1 ASSFLPGDSYNEQF
TRBV7-2 ASSPGQGLVYEQY
TRBV5-1 ASSPPGVRNSPLH
TRBV25-1 ASSGHRLAEPNTGELF
TRBV20-1 SAFRGFGSPLH
TRBV4-3 ASSQDTGRGISYEQY
TRBV5-1 ASSRRGLAEINEQF
TRBV12-3/TRBV12-4 ASSLLGGRAF
TRBV10-3 AISAPGQGPSSYEQY
TRBV12-3/TRBV12-4 ASSSPSSNQPQH
TRBV3-1 ASSQVTSGKVANEQF
TRBV2 ASLDRGNSPLH
TRBV29-1 SVDRQFFPAEAF
TRBV12-3/TRBV12-4 ASSLASGLLDTQY
TRBV3-1 ASSRLGPVNTEAF
TRBV20-1 STGVVNTEAF
TRBV25-1 ASSGRGGQYEQY
TRBV12-3/TRBV12-4 AKDSMNTEAF
TRBV4-1 ASSQTKDGSYEQY
TRBV12-3/TRBV12-4 ASSLVGRSYGYT
TRBV5-1 ASSRGTGTENLNTEAF
TRBV12-3/TRBV12-4 ASSRRGQAHTDTQY
TRBV29-1 SVEDRPGVNTEAF
TRBV7-9 ASSLSLEETQY
TRBV7-2 ASSSPGSLYYEQY
TRBV7-9 ASSLVGTSGDEQY
TRBV6-5 ASSYSNGGDTEAF
TRBV12-5 ASGFNQPQH
TRBV29-1 SVRQTYQETQY